This T cell receptor (beta chain) was captured in a study of blood T cell repertoires in COVID-19. Study-wide background: COVID-19 samples, acute and convalescent, were from the United States, Italy and Spain. T cells, B-cell-depleted T cells, or PBMCs supplied cDNA or gDNA.

Methods used by the authors: Estimates of nucleated cell counts were drawn from the amplification of reference gene primers. This table comes from immunoSEQ multiplex PCR, and its TCRdb copy is limited to in-frame clones, with some not included. That table gives V, J and clone size, and the DNA gave D and trimming. Here the sample spans about 49,000 clones, about 90% being singletons. Patients of the Seattle cohort, enrolled during active infection, were followed longitudinally. The source of this sequence is a woman aged 80 or over with COVID-19, enrolled during active disease. Sequencing was performed on peripheral blood.

DNA of the CDR3: TGTGCCAGCAGCTTAGATACAGGGGAAGAGACCCAGTACTTC. It translates to CASSLDTGEETQYF. The V call is TRBV11-2, the J call TRBJ2-5; 7 nucleotides line up with TRBD1. The CDR3 extends over 14 amino acids. Trimming removed 0 bases from V and 3 bases from J; junction bases left unmatched: 1. The germline V gene has CDR1 SGHAT and CDR2 FQNNGV.